This TCR beta chain was obtained from a study of blood T cell repertoires in COVID-19. Overall study context: Samples representing acute and convalescent COVID-19 were sourced from the United States, Italy and Spain.

CDR1 is SGHDT, CDR2 YYEEEE, per germline. This CDR3 has 16 residues. J was trimmed by 2 bases and V by 0 bases; bases with no gene match: 3. This clone was observed a few times. Generated by immunoSEQ multiplex PCR, the TCRdb table keeps only in-frame clones and is missing some. This table holds around 160,000 clones, roughly four fifths found once. The material sequenced was PBMCs or T cells enriched from blood (not recorded which). The gene calls are TRBV5-6 and TRBJ2-1; TRBD1 agrees at 9 bases. This receptor was identified in a man aged 45 to 65 who had recovered from COVID-19. The CDR3 region has the DNA TGTGCCAGCAGCTTGGCCGGGACAGGGCCCTACAATGAGCAGTTCTTC. Its protein product is CASSLAGTGPYNEQFF.